These T cell receptor beta chains were read from a single sample in a study of OX40 agonist ivuxolimab in advanced cancers. Only in-frame clones appear in the TCRdb table, and some are missing; sequencing was by immunoSEQ multiplex PCR. The data show around 83,000 clones, roughly nine tenths seen once. Sequencing was performed on CD4+ or CD8+ T cells sorted from blood, taken in a trial of the OX40 agonist ivuxolimab. The receptor source for this set is an adult with an advanced solid tumor such as melanoma, head and neck, liver or kidney cancer. Each CDR3 is given with its conserved first and last residue. The order of the fields is CDR3 protein, D gene, V gene, J gene, clone size. The D gene is left open where the match is weak. Not every row has a clone size; where given, it reads once, few, many or a size class.

CDR3aa: CASSPMTSFDTQYF
d_gene: .
v_gene: TRBV7-9
j_gene: TRBJ2-3
abundance: .

CDR3aa: CASSLESGSNEKLFF
d_gene: .
v_gene: TRBV5-1
j_gene: TRBJ1-4
abundance: .

CDR3aa: CASSPFDTLANTGELFF
d_gene: .
v_gene: TRBV18
j_gene: TRBJ2-2
abundance: .

CDR3aa: CASSFGPREQYF
d_gene: .
v_gene: TRBV11-2
j_gene: TRBJ2-7
abundance: .

CDR3aa: CASSPGQPESYEQYF
d_gene: TRBD1
v_gene: TRBV5-1
j_gene: TRBJ2-7
abundance: .

CDR3aa: CASSLNSPPGAFF
d_gene: .
v_gene: TRBV28
j_gene: TRBJ1-1
abundance: .

CDR3aa: CASSQQLAGAYQQFF
d_gene: TRBD2
v_gene: TRBV4-3
j_gene: TRBJ2-1
abundance: .

CDR3aa: CSVGLAISEQFF
d_gene: TRBD2
v_gene: TRBV29-1
j_gene: TRBJ2-1
abundance: .

CDR3aa: CATSRVSGYGVTEAFF
d_gene: .
v_gene: TRBV15
j_gene: TRBJ1-1
abundance: .

CDR3aa: CASSEQGEGNEQFF
d_gene: .
v_gene: TRBV6-4
j_gene: TRBJ2-1
abundance: .

CDR3aa: CASSPGQGATGNTIYF
d_gene: TRBD1
v_gene: TRBV18
j_gene: TRBJ1-3
abundance: .

CDR3aa: CASSLTPGAGTYEQYF
d_gene: .
v_gene: TRBV28
j_gene: TRBJ2-7
abundance: .

CDR3aa: CASSFSGREEQFF
d_gene: TRBD2
v_gene: TRBV19
j_gene: TRBJ2-1
abundance: .

CDR3aa: CASSPNRLGVGKLFF
d_gene: .
v_gene: TRBV2
j_gene: TRBJ1-4
abundance: .

CDR3aa: CASSYSRPTDTQYF
d_gene: .
v_gene: TRBV6-5
j_gene: TRBJ2-3
abundance: .

CDR3aa: CASSVGVVGTDTQYF
d_gene: .
v_gene: TRBV9
j_gene: TRBJ2-3
abundance: .

CDR3aa: CASSLSSGRRDTQYF
d_gene: TRBD2
v_gene: TRBV5-1
j_gene: TRBJ2-3
abundance: .

CDR3aa: CASTDEGGQPQHF
d_gene: .
v_gene: TRBV2
j_gene: TRBJ1-5
abundance: .

CDR3aa: CASSSGTRGHEQFF
d_gene: .
v_gene: TRBV28
j_gene: TRBJ2-1
abundance: .

CDR3aa: CASSEGTPEKLFF
d_gene: .
v_gene: TRBV6-1
j_gene: TRBJ1-4
abundance: .

CDR3aa: CASSEQGSSYNEQFF
d_gene: .
v_gene: TRBV19
j_gene: TRBJ2-1
abundance: .

CDR3aa: CASSLGGADTEAFF
d_gene: .
v_gene: TRBV11-2
j_gene: TRBJ1-1
abundance: .

CDR3aa: CASNDGFGNQETQYF
d_gene: .
v_gene: TRBV19
j_gene: TRBJ2-5
abundance: .

CDR3aa: CASSKGLAGSTDTQYF
d_gene: TRBD2
v_gene: TRBV7-9
j_gene: TRBJ2-3
abundance: .

CDR3aa: CASSAASRGPKYNEQFF
d_gene: .
v_gene: TRBV2
j_gene: TRBJ2-1
abundance: .

CDR3aa: CASSSSGGPQETQYF
d_gene: TRBD2
v_gene: TRBV19
j_gene: TRBJ2-5
abundance: few

CDR3aa: CASSRGSSYEQYF
d_gene: .
v_gene: TRBV11-3
j_gene: TRBJ2-7
abundance: .

CDR3aa: CASSPGTGAEGYTF
d_gene: TRBD1
v_gene: TRBV18
j_gene: TRBJ1-2
abundance: .

CDR3aa: CASGRLSYEQYF
d_gene: .
v_gene: TRBV6-1
j_gene: .
abundance: .

CDR3aa: CASSQAFSGANVLTF
d_gene: .
v_gene: TRBV4-3
j_gene: TRBJ2-6
abundance: .

CDR3aa: CSVAVGKQETQYF
d_gene: .
v_gene: TRBV29-1
j_gene: TRBJ2-5
abundance: .

CDR3aa: CASSQSTGVGGYTF
d_gene: .
v_gene: TRBV7-2
j_gene: TRBJ1-2
abundance: .

CDR3aa: CASRLGQEYEQYF
d_gene: TRBD1
v_gene: TRBV7-9
j_gene: TRBJ2-7
abundance: .

CDR3aa: CASSSLAAHTIYF
d_gene: .
v_gene: TRBV7-2
j_gene: TRBJ1-3
abundance: .

CDR3aa: CASSPPGRITDTQYF
d_gene: .
v_gene: TRBV18
j_gene: TRBJ2-3
abundance: .

CDR3aa: CASIRLAGVYEQYF
d_gene: TRBD2
v_gene: TRBV19
j_gene: TRBJ2-7
abundance: .

CDR3aa: CASSPSREKANYGYTF
d_gene: .
v_gene: TRBV5-4
j_gene: TRBJ1-2
abundance: .

CDR3aa: CAISGGTEAFF
d_gene: .
v_gene: TRBV10-3
j_gene: TRBJ1-1
abundance: few

CDR3aa: CASSWLAGDNEQYF
d_gene: TRBD2
v_gene: TRBV27
j_gene: TRBJ2-7
abundance: .

CDR3aa: CASSQDEGPVWEKLFF
d_gene: .
v_gene: TRBV14
j_gene: TRBJ1-4
abundance: .